This T cell receptor beta chain was sequenced for a study of blood T cell repertoires in COVID-19. On the study more broadly: Whether acute or convalescent, the COVID-19 samples came from the United States, Italy and Spain. PBMCs, B-cell-depleted T cells, or T cells were the source of the cDNA or gDNA that made up the material.

The V segment lost 2 bases and the J segment 1 base; nucleotides outside the gene matches: 3. Germline loops: CDR1 MDHEN, CDR2 SYDVKM. The CDR3 contains 16 residues. As processed by the authors: Amplified reference gene primers provided the basis for estimating nucleated cell counts. This table comes from immunoSEQ multiplex PCR, and its TCRdb copy is limited to in-frame clones, with some not included. D and trimming were read from the DNA, whereas the V and J calls and clone size are those reported in that table. Here the sample spans under 100,000 clones, 80% to 95% being singletons. The source is an older woman with active COVID-19. The J gene is TRBJ1-5, the V gene TRBV28; 9 nucleotides align to TRBD1. The specimen was peripheral blood. The chain's CDR3 is CASSLGDRVSNQPQHF. The CDR3 DNA reads TGTGCCAGCAGTTTAGGGGACAGGGTGAGCAATCAGCCCCAGCATTTT.